This T cell receptor (beta chain) was retrieved from a study of T-cell memory formation after mild COVID-19. The wider study: Among the donors, TCR clusters were largely specific to each donor.

To note about this clonotype: Its antigen is still unknown.

One entry per CDR3 protein results from TCRdb running MiXCR on the 5' RACE reads. Of about 190,000 distinct CDR3 sequences detected, about 18% appear once; the ten largest clones hold roughly 2.3%. Regarding the study as a whole: The study found contracting CD4+ clones mainly in CM and EM and contracting CD8+ clones in EMRA. There were some responding clones in pre-infection memory, which suggested that cross-reactive memory had joined.

V was clipped by 4 bases and J by 0 bases; unmatched bases: 7. The CDR3 consists of 15 residues. Germline V gene sequence: CDR1 DFQATT, CDR2 SNEGSKA (reference sequence). The genes are TRBV20-1 and TRBJ2-7, with 9 nucleotides matching TRBD1. Sequencing was carried out using PBMCs or a T cell subset sorted from them (not recorded which). The source is an adult woman who had mild COVID-19 (a few samples of this study predate the infection). Cell type and time point are not known. This chain's CDR3 is CSATPGTGSSYEQYF. CDR3 sequence (DNA): TGCAGTGCTACGCCCGGGACAGGGAGCTCCTACGAGCAGTACTTC.